The TCR beta chain described here comes from a study of blood T cell repertoires in COVID-19. At the level of the study: PBMCs, B-cell-depleted T cells, or T cells were the source of the cDNA or gDNA that made up the material.

Sequencing was performed with immunoSEQ multiplex PCR; in TCRdb, only in-frame clones are kept and a portion is missing. The sample has 250,000 or so clones, roughly 89% seen once. Trimming took 5 bases from V and 1 from J, leaving 9 bases between them. The CDR3 length is 14 residues. Germline CDR1 reads SEHNR; CDR2 reads FQNEAQ (reference sequence). What was sequenced was peripheral blood. The source of this sequence is a woman aged 40 to 50 who had recovered from COVID-19. The chain joins TRBV7-9 to TRBJ1-5; no clear D gene. The CDR3 here is CASSPDTSNQPQHF. Here the CDR3 DNA reads TGTGCCAGCAGCCCTGACACCAGCAATCAGCCCCAGCATTTT.